This entry lists 25 T cell receptor beta chains sequenced from one sample in a study of CD4 T cell repertoires in COVID-19. Repertoires were generated with immunoSEQ multiplex PCR, while TCRdb's copy carries only in-frame clones and drops some. The sample includes about 24,000 clones, over 90% of them seen just once. Sequencing was done directly on freshly isolated, uncultured memory T cells. Sequenced here: circulating follicular helper CD4+ T cells (cTfh) from blood, sampled before the COVID-19 pandemic. The receptor set was obtained from a human donor who had COVID-19.

V and J are TRBV29-1 and TRBJ1-2; 8 bases map to TRBD1. Per the germline V gene, CDR1 is SQVTM and CDR2 is ANQGSEA. The junction had 5 bases not matched to a gene; V was cut back by 6 bases and J by 2 bases. CDR3 length: 13 residues. Here the CDR3 DNA reads TGCAGCGTAAGACAGGGGACAAACTATGGCTACACCTTC. Residues: CSVRQGTNYGYTF.

This clone was seen once. The chain is built from TRBV18 and TRBJ2-7; 8 bases agree with TRBD2. This CDR3 comprises 13 residues. V shed 3 bases, J shed 7 bases, and the junction held 5 bases outside the gene matches. The germline CDR1 and CDR2 sequences are KGHSH and LQKENI. CDR3 region: CASSPQGGREQYF. Here the CDR3 DNA reads TGTGCCAGCTCACCCCAAGGCGGGAGGGAGCAGTACTTC.

The chain combines TRBV7-6 with TRBJ2-1; 7 bases align to TRBD2. CDR3 length equals 14 residues. The germline V gene encodes CDR1 SGHVS and CDR2 FNYEAQ. With 1 base clipped from V and 7 bases from J, the junction kept 4 bases outside the gene matches. The CDR3 coding sequence is TGTGCCAGCAGCTTAGGTCAAGCGGGGAATGAGCAGTTCTTC. Protein product: CASSLGQAGNEQFF.

The rearrangement joins TRBV9 to TRBJ2-3; 7 bases match TRBD2. Losses at the gene ends were 6 bases for V and 3 bases for J; bases not matched to a gene: 10. Per germline, CDR1 SGDLS and CDR2 YYNGEE. This CDR3 is built from 15 residues. The CDR3 bases are TGTGCCAGCACCACGGGAGCGGGGCCAACAGATACGCAGTATTTT. Its translation: CASTTGAGPTDTQYF.

This chain links TRBV7-9 with TRBJ2-3; unclear D gene. The CDR3 has 13 amino acids. In germline, CDR1 is SEHNR, CDR2 FQNEAQ (reference sequence). Trimming took off 5 bases at V and 2 bases at J, with 8 bases between the two ends. The CDR3 sequence is CASSPENTDTQYF. CDR3 DNA sequence: TGTGCCAGCAGCCCAGAAAACACAGATACGCAGTATTTT. Combining the CDR3 with reference TRBV7-9 and TRBJ2-3 gives the whole variable domain DTGVSQNPRHKITKRGQNVTFRCDPISEHNRLYWYRQTLGQGPEFLTYFQNEAQLEKSRLLSDRFSAERPKGSFSTLEIQRTEQGDSAMYLCASSPENTDTQYFGPGTRLTVL.

The J gene is TRBJ1-3, the V gene TRBV6-5; 7 nucleotides match TRBD1. The V and J ends lost 4 bases and 3 bases, in that order; junction bases with no gene match: 9. The germline V gene encodes CDR1 MNHEY and CDR2 SVGAGI. The CDR3 spans 16 residues. The CDR3 protein is CASSWGTGARGNTIYF. CDR3 nucleotides: TGTGCCAGCAGTTGGGGAACAGGGGCGCGTGGAAACACCATATATTTT.

This clone came up once. The V call is TRBV19, the J call TRBJ1-1; 9 bases agree with TRBD1. From germline, CDR1 is LNHDA and CDR2 SQIVND (reference sequence). V was clipped by 9 bases and J by 4 bases; unmatched bases: 15. CDR3 length: 16 amino acids. The CDR3 protein is CARRVGDREIITEAFF. CDR3 bases: TGTGCCAGGCGAGTTGGGGACAGGGAGATTATCACTGAAGCTTTCTTT.

By proportion, this clone is medium-sized. The chain carries TRBV19 and TRBJ1-5; 9 bases map to TRBD1. This CDR3 spans 15 amino acids. The V and J ends lost 7 bases and 2 bases, in that order; junction bases with no gene match: 6. Germline values: CDR1 LNHDA, CDR2 SQIVND (reference sequence). The CDR3 spells CASIGGQGGNQPQHF. The CDR3 bases are TGTGCCAGTATAGGGGGACAGGGCGGCAATCAGCCCCAGCATTTT.

The CDR3 protein is CASSDLRTSGTYNEQFF. The CDR3 DNA is TGTGCCAGCAGTGACCTGAGGACTAGCGGGACCTACAATGAGCAGTTCTTC. The chain combines TRBV25-1 with TRBJ2-1, with 12 positions matching TRBD2. J lost 2 bases, V lost 3 bases, and 5 bases had no gene match. Germline CDR1 and CDR2: MGHDK and SYGVNS. The CDR3 covers 17 residues.

CDR3 amino acids: CASRGQGSNEKLFF. The CDR3 bases are TGCGCCAGCAGGGGACAGGGATCTAATGAAAAACTGTTTTTT. This chain links TRBV10-2 with TRBJ1-4; 9 bases match TRBD1. CDR1 is WSHSY and CDR2 is SAAADI in the germline V gene. V shed 6 bases, J shed 3 bases, and the junction held 2 bases outside the gene matches. CDR3 length: 14 amino acids.

The rearrangement uses TRBV7-6 and TRBJ2-5; 12 nucleotides match TRBD2. The germline V gene encodes CDR1 SGHVS and CDR2 FNYEAQ. The trim removed 5 bases at V and 5 bases at J, leaving 9 bases unmatched. CDR3 length equals 16 residues. The CDR3 coding sequence is TGTGCCAGCAGCCCCCGACTAGCGGGGGTCGGGGAGACCCAGTACTTC. This codes for CASSPRLAGVGETQYF.

V and J are TRBV29-1 and TRBJ1-5; the match to TRBD1 covers 10 bases. With V trimmed by 4 bases and J by 6 bases, 6 bases remained unmatched. The V gene's germline CDR1 is SQVTM and CDR2 ANQGSEA. CDR3 length equals 14 residues. This CDR3 is CSVVGTGVGQPQHF. In nucleotides, the CDR3 is TGCAGCGTTGTAGGGACAGGGGTCGGTCAGCCCCAGCATTTT.

This rearrangement joins TRBV19 to TRBJ2-5, with 10 bases matching TRBD1. V trimming: 5 bases; J trimming: 3 bases; junction bases outside the gene matches: 12. The CDR3 is 17 amino acids. Germline assignment: CDR1 LNHDA and CDR2 SQIVND (reference sequence). The CDR3 protein is CASSAGVPGQGKETQYF. Written as DNA, the CDR3 is TGTGCCAGTAGTGCGGGGGTCCCGGGACAGGGGAAAGAGACCCAGTACTTC.

The V gene is TRBV11-3, the J gene TRBJ2-3; D gene unclear. Germline CDR1 reads SGHNT; CDR2 reads YENEEA. V gave up 5 bases and J gave up 3 bases, with 9 bases separating them. The CDR3 spans 13 residues. The CDR3 loop is CASSAEETDTQYF. CDR3 in DNA: TGTGCCAGCAGCGCCGAAGAGACAGATACGCAGTATTTT.

The genes are TRBV13 and TRBJ2-5; 8 bases are a match to TRBD2. The CDR3 has 17 residues. Germline V gene sequence: CDR1 PRHDT, CDR2 FYEKMQ (reference sequence). Trimming removed 0 bases from V and 2 bases from J; junction bases left unmatched: 8. This CDR3 is CASSLGVIAGSQETQYF. The CDR3 DNA follows: TGTGCCAGCAGCTTAGGGGTTATAGCGGGATCACAAGAGACCCAGTACTTC.

In regard to this clone: Within the sample, other DNA sequences also encode this same CDR3. The CDR3 region has the DNA TGTGCCAGCAGCCCAGGCATGAACACTGAAGCTTTCTTT. Translating it yields CASSPGMNTEAFF. The genes are TRBV9 and TRBJ1-1; no reliable D call. The CDR3 totals 13 residues. CDR1 SGDLS and CDR2 YYNGEE come from the germline V gene. V was shortened by 4 bases and J by 0 bases, with 7 bases between the two germline ends.

The V and J genes are TRBV6-1 and TRBJ1-5, with D possibly TRBD1 on 6 matching bases. V was shortened by 3 bases and J by 0 bases, with 18 bases between the two germline ends. The CDR3 runs 18 residues. Germline lookup yields CDR1 MNHNS and CDR2 SASEGT. In nucleotides, the CDR3 is TGTGCCAGCAGTGATACCAGGGGTCGGGGTTATAGCAATCAGCCCCAGCATTTT. Its translation: CASSDTRGRGYSNQPQHF.

Remarks on this clone: Additional DNA sequences in this sample encode the identical CDR3. The chain employs TRBV19 and TRBJ1-5; unclear D gene. Looked up from germline, CDR1 is LNHDA and CDR2 is SQIVND (reference sequence). The CDR3 runs to 14 residues. V was pared by 3 bases and J by 0 bases, with 6 bases between. CDR3 region: CASSIGNSNQPQHF. For the CDR3, the DNA is TGTGCCAGTAGTATTGGCAATAGCAATCAGCCCCAGCATTTT.

The chain has TRBV10-3 and TRBJ1-3; 8 bases line up with TRBD1. The CDR3 spans 14 residues. The V gene end was trimmed by 6 bases and the J gene end by 4 bases; junction bases not matched to a gene: 5. Germline lookup yields CDR1 ENHRY and CDR2 SYGVKD. The CDR3 DNA reads TGTGCCATCAGGCAGGGGGCGGAAGGAAACACCATATATTTT. It encodes CAIRQGAEGNTIYF.

The J gene is TRBJ1-2, the V gene TRBV5-6, with D unclear. Germline assignment: CDR1 SGHDT and CDR2 YYEEEE. V was shortened by 6 bases and J by 0 bases, with 15 bases between the two germline ends. The CDR3 has 15 residues. The CDR3 DNA sequence: TGTGCCAGCACCCTTTGGCAGGTGGCTAACTATGGCTACACCTTC. It codes for CASTLWQVANYGYTF.

V gene TRBV29-1 combines with J gene TRBJ2-7, with TRBD2 matching over 10 bases. V dropped 6 bases and J dropped 1; count of bases not matched to a gene: 6. The germline CDR1 and CDR2 sequences are SQVTM and ANQGSEA. The CDR3 runs 14 residues. This CDR3 is CSVVAGGRSYEQYF. The CDR3 region has the DNA TGCAGCGTCGTAGCGGGGGGCCGTTCCTACGAGCAGTACTTC.

The V gene is TRBV7-2, the J gene TRBJ2-7; D is perhaps TRBD2 (6 bases). V lost 1 base and J lost 1, with 14 bases in between. The CDR3 loop spans 16 amino acids. Germline CDR1 reads SGHTA; CDR2 reads FQGNSA. The CDR3 protein is CASSLVARRESYEQYF. CDR3 DNA sequence: TGTGCCAGCAGCTTAGTCGCACGTCGGGAGTCCTACGAGCAGTACTTC.

This clone has only one observation. The chain carries TRBV7-2 and TRBJ1-2; D not resolved. Trimming pared 1 base from V and 4 bases from J, leaving 13 bases between. This CDR3 has 15 amino acids. Germline assignment: CDR1 SGHTA and CDR2 FQGNSA. The CDR3 region is CASSLDQAGIYGYTF. CDR3 in DNA: TGTGCCAGCAGCTTAGACCAGGCGGGTATCTATGGCTACACCTTC.

The rearrangement uses TRBV11-2 and TRBJ1-4; weak D call: TRBD1 (5 bases). Trimming shortened V by 2 bases and J by 4 bases, and 11 bases separated the two germline ends. The germline V gene has CDR1 SGHAT and CDR2 FQNNGV. This CDR3 comprises 15 residues. The CDR3 sequence is CASSLLGARNEKLFF. Here the CDR3 DNA reads TGTGCCAGCAGCTTACTAGGGGCCCGTAATGAAAAACTGTTTTTT.

The chain uses TRBV18 and TRBJ1-5, with D uncertain. The CDR3 has 15 residues. The V gene lost 2 bases and the J gene lost 1 base, with 9 bases spanning the gap. Germline lookup yields CDR1 KGHSH and CDR2 LQKENI. CDR3 sequence (DNA): TGTGCCAGCTCACCAGCTTTGCAGAGCAATCAGCCCCAGCATTTT. It specifies CASSPALQSNQPQHF.